Listed below are T cell receptor beta chains from one sample, sequenced in a study of circulating CD8 cells and anti-PD-1 response in melanoma. MiXCR was run by TCRdb on the reads, yielding one entry per CDR3 protein. Of approximately 2,200 distinct CDR3 sequences in the sample, 6.5% to 9% were seen once. The input for sequencing was CD8+ T cells from PBMCs, taken at baseline or after one month of anti-PD-1 therapy (not recorded which). These receptors all stem from a human donor with melanoma. CDR3s include the opening cysteine and the closing phenylalanine or tryptophan. A D gene is named only where the DNA matches it firmly. Only some rows state a clone size, as once, few, many or a class for expanded clones.

v_call	j_call	d_call	clone_size	cdr3_nt	cdr3_aa
TRBV19	TRBJ1-5	-	medium-sized	TGTGCCACAAGGGAGGGTTGGGGCAATCAGCCCCAGCATTTT	CATREGWGNQPQHF
TRBV12-3/TRBV12-4	TRBJ2-1	-	medium-sized	TGTGCCAGCAGTTTCCAGCGGAGGGGGAATGAGCAGTTCTTC	CASSFQRRGNEQFF
TRBV19	TRBJ1-2	TRBD1	medium-sized	TGTGCCAGTAGTATTCCAAGCCGGGACAGTCCCTATGGCTACACCTTC	CASSIPSRDSPYGYTF
TRBV13	TRBJ2-7	TRBD2	few	TGTGCCAGCAGCGCAACTAGCGACCCCTCCTACGAGCAGTACTTC	CASSATSDPSYEQYF
TRBV27	TRBJ2-3	TRBD1	medium-sized	TGTGCCAGCAGTTTTCTTGGGACAGGGATCATCACAGATACGCAGTATTTT	CASSFLGTGIITDTQYF
TRBV29-1	TRBJ1-1	-	medium-sized	TGCAGCGTTTCCCTCCCGGGACTCGTGGTGAACACTGAAGCTTTCTTT	CSVSLPGLVVNTEAFF
TRBV4-2	TRBJ1-5	-	few	TGTGCCAGCAGCCGGGAGGAGATTAGCAATCAGCCCCAGCATTTT	CASSREEISNQPQHF
TRBV28	TRBJ2-7	-	medium-sized	TGTGCCAGCAGGGCCTTGACAGTGGGGCGGAAGGACGAGCAGTACTTC	CASRALTVGRKDEQYF
TRBV19	TRBJ1-1	-	-	TGTGCCAGTAATCCGAGTTTGAACACTGAAGCTTTCTTT	CASNPSLNTEAFF
TRBV19	TRBJ2-5	TRBD1	few	TGTGCCAGTAGTCCGGACAGGGAGGTCGTTGTGGAGACCCAGTACTTC	CASSPDREVVVETQYF
TRBV24-1	TRBJ2-1	TRBD2	-	TGTGCCACCACTAGCGGGGGGGCCCGGAGTGAGCAGTTCTTC	CATTSGGARSEQFF
TRBV28	TRBJ2-1	-	once	TGTGCCAGCAGTTTCTCGGCGGGGAGTAGTGAAGATGAGCAGTTCTTC	CASSFSAGSSEDEQFF
TRBV30	TRBJ2-5	-	few	TGTGCTTATTCCCATTTAGAGACCCAGTACTTC	CAYSHLETQYF
TRBV28	TRBJ2-7	TRBD2	medium-sized	TGTGCCAGCAGTTTCGCCCTCGGGACTAGCGACTCCTACGAGCAGTACTTC	CASSFALGTSDSYEQYF
TRBV28	TRBJ1-6	-	medium-sized	TGTGCCAGCAGTTTATTTCACGCGCTCGATTCACCCCTCCACTTT	CASSLFHALDSPLHF
TRBV19	TRBJ1-2	-	-	TGTGCCAGTAGTATAGACCCGCCAGTCAACTATGGCTACACCTTC	CASSIDPPVNYGYTF
TRBV12-3/TRBV12-4	TRBJ2-3	TRBD2	few	TGTGCCAGCAGTCCGACTAGGGGAGGGACAGATACGCAGTATTTT	CASSPTRGGTDTQYF
TRBV20-1	TRBJ2-7	-	medium-sized	TGCAGTGCTAGGCACCTCCAGGACACGTACTTC	CSARHLQDTYF
TRBV24-1	TRBJ2-1	-	medium-sized	TGTGCCACCAGTGACGCCAACAATGAGCAGTTCTTC	CATSDANNEQFF
TRBV27	TRBJ2-7	TRBD1	medium-sized	TGTGCCAGCAGTCACTTTCCGGGGACAGGCGCCTACGAGCAGTACTTC	CASSHFPGTGAYEQYF
TRBV28	TRBJ2-7	TRBD1	medium-sized	TGTGCCAGCAGTTCCCTCGACAGGGTTCTCAACGAGCAGTACTTC	CASSSLDRVLNEQYF
TRBV5-6	TRBJ1-1	-	-	TGTGCCAGCAGCGCGGACAGCATGGACACTGAAGCTTCCTTT	CASSADSMDTEASF
TRBV25-1	TRBJ2-7	-	medium-sized	TGTGCCAGCAGTGACATGGAACAGGGCCACGAGCAGTACTTC	CASSDMEQGHEQYF
TRBV7-3	TRBJ1-6	-	medium-sized	TGTGCCAGCAGCTTGACAGGTTCTGATTCACCCCTCCACTTT	CASSLTGSDSPLHF
TRBV28	TRBJ2-1	TRBD2	few	TGTGCCAGCACCCGTCCCGGGAGCGGGGGACACAATGAGCAGTTCTTC	CASTRPGSGGHNEQFF
TRBV24-1	TRBJ2-6	-	medium-sized	TGTGCCACCAGCGGGGCCACGGACTCTGGGGCCAACGTCCTGACTTTC	CATSGATDSGANVLTF
TRBV11-1	TRBJ2-7	TRBD1	medium-sized	TGTGCCAGCAGAACGACAGGGGACTACGAGCAGTACTTC	CASRTTGDYEQYF
TRBV28	TRBJ2-2	-	medium-sized	TGTGCCAGCACAGGGGAGAACACCGGGGAGCTGTTTTTT	CASTGENTGELFF
TRBV6-2/TRBV6-3	TRBJ2-1	-	large	TGTGCCAGCACCTTGGACACTTACAATGAGCAGTTCTTC	CASTLDTYNEQFF
TRBV27	TRBJ2-1	TRBD1	medium-sized	TGTGCCAGCAGTTTTTCCAGGGGGAACAATGAGCAGTTCTTC	CASSFSRGNNEQFF
TRBV20-1	TRBJ2-1	-	medium-sized	TGCAGTGCTAGCGGGTCCTACAATGAGCAGTTCTTC	CSASGSYNEQFF
TRBV30	TRBJ2-5	-	-	TGTGCCTGGACTGCGGACGGTACGGAAGAGACCCAGTACTTC	CAWTADGTEETQYF
TRBV28	TRBJ1-5	TRBD1	large	TGTGCCAGCTCCGGGACAGGGAACAATCAGCCCCAGCATTTT	CASSGTGNNQPQHF
TRBV7-9	TRBJ2-1	-	medium-sized	TGTGCCAGCAGCGCCACGGATGGAGGGGCTGAGCAGTTCTTC	CASSATDGGAEQFF
TRBV28	TRBJ2-7	TRBD1	medium-sized	TGTGCCAGCAGTCTTCTCCCGGGACAGGGGAACGAGCAGTACTTC	CASSLLPGQGNEQYF
TRBV9	TRBJ2-1	TRBD1	few	TGTGCCAGCACCTTGGACAGGGGGAAGAACAATGAGCAGTTCTTC	CASTLDRGKNNEQFF
TRBV6-4	TRBJ2-3	TRBD1	medium-sized	TGTGCCAGCAGTGACGGACAGGGCGCAGATACGCAGTATTTT	CASSDGQGADTQYF
TRBV5-4	TRBJ1-3	-	medium-sized	TGTGCCAGCAGCCCCGACTCCAACTCTGGAAACACCATATATTTT	CASSPDSNSGNTIYF
TRBV24-1	TRBJ2-1	-	medium-sized	TGTGCCACCAGCCCGCGAGGCCGGAGGAATGAGCAGTCCTTC	CATSPRGRRNEQSF
TRBV27	TRBJ2-3	-	-	TGTGCCAGCAGTTTAGTCAGGGTGAACTTGGCAGATACGCAGTATTTT	CASSLVRVNLADTQYF
TRBV24-1	TRBJ2-7	TRBD1	medium-sized	TGTGCCACCAGTGGCCCGGGACAGGGGGCCTACGAGCAGTACTTC	CATSGPGQGAYEQYF
TRBV28	TRBJ2-7	-	medium-sized	TGTGCCAGCAGTTGGGGGTCCTACGAGCAGTACTTC	CASSWGSYEQYF